The next 2 T cell receptor beta chains were all read from a single sample in a study of cytomegalovirus exposure and HLA in healthy donors. PCR used 60 Vbeta primers and 13 Jbeta primers. TCRdb keeps only in-frame clones here, not all; method: immunoSEQ multiplex PCR. The data contain fewer than 200,000 clones, 81% of them seen just once; the ten biggest clones take up 1.9%. The sample comprised PBMCs. The receptor set was obtained from a woman aged 18-35 years in good health and CMV-seronegative.

This chain joins TRBV18 and TRBJ1-1, with D possibly matching TRBD1 (6 bases). V lost 2 bases and J 4 bases, leaving 14 bases between the germline ends. Looked up from germline, CDR1 is KGHSH and CDR2 is LQKENI. This CDR3 contains 15 residues. This CDR3 is CASSPSRQDATEAFF. The CDR3 DNA sequence: TGTGCCAGCTCACCATCTCGACAGGACGCCACTGAAGCTTTCTTT.

V is TRBV19 and J is TRBJ1-6; unclear D gene. The germline V gene encodes CDR1 LNHDA and CDR2 SQIVND (reference sequence). With 1 base removed from V and 10 bases from J, the gap between germline ends came to 11 bases. The CDR3 contains 14 residues. The CDR3 protein is CASSIGGMGSPLHF. The CDR3 nucleotides read TGTGCCAGTAGTATAGGAGGGATGGGGTCACCCCTCCACTTT.